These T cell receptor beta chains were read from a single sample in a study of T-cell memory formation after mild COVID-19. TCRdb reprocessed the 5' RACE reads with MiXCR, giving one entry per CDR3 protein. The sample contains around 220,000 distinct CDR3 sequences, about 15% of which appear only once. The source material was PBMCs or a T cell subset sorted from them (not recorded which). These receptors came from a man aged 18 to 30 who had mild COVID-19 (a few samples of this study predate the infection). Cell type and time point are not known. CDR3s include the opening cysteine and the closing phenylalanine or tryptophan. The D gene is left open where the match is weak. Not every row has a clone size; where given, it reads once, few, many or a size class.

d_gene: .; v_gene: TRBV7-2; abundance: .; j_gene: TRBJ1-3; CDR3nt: TGTGCCAGCAGCGCTAATCGCGCGGGAAACACCATATATTTT; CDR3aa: CASSANRAGNTIYF
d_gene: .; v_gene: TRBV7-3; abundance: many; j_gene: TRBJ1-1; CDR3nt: TGTGCCAGCAGCGTACAGGGGAACACTGAAGCTTTCTTT; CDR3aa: CASSVQGNTEAFF
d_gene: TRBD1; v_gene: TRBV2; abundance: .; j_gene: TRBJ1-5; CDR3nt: TGTGCCAGCAGTCCCGACAGGGGTCATCAGCCCCAGCATTTT; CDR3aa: CASSPDRGHQPQHF
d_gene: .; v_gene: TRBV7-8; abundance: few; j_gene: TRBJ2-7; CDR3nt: TGTGCCAGCAGCTCCGTTTCCGGGACAACCTACGAGCAGTACTTC; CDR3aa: CASSSVSGTTYEQYF
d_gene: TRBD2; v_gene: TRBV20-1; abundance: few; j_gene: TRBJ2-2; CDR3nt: TGCAGTGGCGCCCCCCTAGCGGGGACCGGGGAGCTGTTTTTT; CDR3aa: CSGAPLAGTGELFF
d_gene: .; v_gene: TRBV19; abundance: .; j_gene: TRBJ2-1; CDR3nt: TGTGCCAGTAGTATAGCTGACAGCTCCTACAATGAGCAGTTCTTC; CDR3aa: CASSIADSSYNEQFF
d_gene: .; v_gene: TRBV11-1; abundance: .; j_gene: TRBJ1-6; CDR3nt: TGTGCCAGCAGCTTTTCCGGGACAAGTAATTCACCCCTCCACTTT; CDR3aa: CASSFSGTSNSPLHF
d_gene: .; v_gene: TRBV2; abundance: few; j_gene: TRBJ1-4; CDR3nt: TGTGCCAGCAGTGAGGAGGCAGTTGGGTGGGGGTATGAAAAACTGTTTTTT; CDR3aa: CASSEEAVGWGYEKLFF
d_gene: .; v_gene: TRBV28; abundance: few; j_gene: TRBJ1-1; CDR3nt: TGTGCCGTGGCGGGGGGAAACACTGAAGCTTTCTTT; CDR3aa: CAVAGGNTEAFF
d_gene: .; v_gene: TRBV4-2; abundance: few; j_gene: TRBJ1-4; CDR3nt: TGTGCCAGCAGCCTCCGCCCAACTAATGAAAAACTGTTTTTT; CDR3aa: CASSLRPTNEKLFF
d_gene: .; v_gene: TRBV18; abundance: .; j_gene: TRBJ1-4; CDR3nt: TGTGCCAGCTCCGCCAACGGACTCAGAAAACTGTTTTTT; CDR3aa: CASSANGLRKLFF
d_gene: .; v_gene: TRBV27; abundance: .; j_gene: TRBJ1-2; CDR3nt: TGTGCCAGCGGGACACCAGCCGGGGGCTACACCTTC; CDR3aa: CASGTPAGGYTF
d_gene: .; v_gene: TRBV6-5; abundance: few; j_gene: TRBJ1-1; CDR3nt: TGTGCCACCCTTGGGCTAGGGGGTAAGGGCAACACTGAAGCTTTCTTT; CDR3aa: CATLGLGGKGNTEAFF
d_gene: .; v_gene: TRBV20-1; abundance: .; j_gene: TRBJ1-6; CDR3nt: TGCAGTGCTAGAGTTGGCGGGGATAATTCACCCCTCCACTTT; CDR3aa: CSARVGGDNSPLHF
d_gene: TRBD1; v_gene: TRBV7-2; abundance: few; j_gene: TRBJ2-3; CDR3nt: TGTGCCAGCAGCCTAAACAGGGGGCAGGATACGCAGTATTTT; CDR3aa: CASSLNRGQDTQYF
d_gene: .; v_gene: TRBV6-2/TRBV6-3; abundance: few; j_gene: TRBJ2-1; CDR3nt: TGTGCCAGCAGAACGAGGGTAGCCACCGCCAGGCACAATGAGCAGTTCTTC; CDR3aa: CASRTRVATARHNEQFF
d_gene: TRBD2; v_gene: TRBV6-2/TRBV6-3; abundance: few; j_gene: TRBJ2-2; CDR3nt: TGTGCCAGCAGTTACGGGGACTACCGCGGGGAGCTGTTTTTT; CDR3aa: CASSYGDYRGELFF